Here is one T cell receptor (beta chain) with its context. Its antigen is currently not known. Per-base quality was not reported, and no clone a single base away is much larger than it. The same CDR3 is also encoded by other DNA sequences in this sample. CDR1 and CDR2, per the germline V gene, are SGDLS and YYNGEE. The CDR3 numbers 13 residues from cysteine through phenylalanine. Kept here is only the CDR3 DNA, which spans 39 bases and is read in frame from base 1. The junction carries 6 bases between V and J, which are trimmed by 2 bases and 3 bases respectively. The data are from a study of beta chain features in type 1 diabetes (dated by TCRdb to the late 2010s). For context, the study as a whole: Mean age, gender distribution, total cell number and subset yield did not differ between patients and healthy donors. A total of some 100,000,000 sorted cells were examined across all samples, and the number of cells per subset was strongly correlated with RNA yield. The study compared the TCRB repertoires of sorted circulating CD4+ T cell subsets in recently diagnosed type 1 diabetes patients with those in matched healthy donors. Naive and central memory subsets were obtained from all 28 donors, but regulatory and stem cell-like memory subsets were isolated from only 8 patients and roughly eight healthy donors.

The investigation overall reported the following: HLA sub-analyses involved small numbers of individuals, so any influence of HLA type on TCRB rearrangement remained unresolved. At VDJ recombination sites, type 1 diabetes patients had fewer insertions and more deleted nucleotides, which implies abnormalities in thymic rearrangement. Naive, central memory and regulatory TCRB repertoires appeared to be more similar among patients than among healthy donors. Because cDNA was sequenced instead of genomic DNA, highly expressing activated cells could be over-represented, though the groups showed no difference in activation or CD3 levels. Shorter templates might be favored by PCR, yet because patient and control samples were amplified and corrected together, any such skew would affect both groups equally. A moderate but significant shortening of TCRB CDR3 length was observed in type 1 diabetes patients in all four CD4+ subsets.

From each donor, a single peripheral blood sample of around 0.12 L on average was drawn into heparinised tubes. A BD FACSAria II and a panel including CD45RO, CCR7, CD25, CD127, CD95 and CD27 were used to sort naive, central memory, regulatory and stem cell-like memory CD4+ T cells. Every sorted population had a purity above 95%. Right away, PBMCs were isolated by Lymphoprep density gradient centrifugation and were stained directly, with no culture step. So that batch effects would be minimized, each experiment stained and sorted samples in pairs, pairing one healthy donor with one patient. The entire isolated RNA was reverse transcribed using the High Capacity cDNA Reverse Transcription Kit, and thus expressed TCRB transcripts were sequenced. Deep immunoSEQ sequencing was performed on naive, central memory and regulatory T cell samples, with an average of about 4 million total reads per sample. Sorted cells were lysed in RLT buffer and RNA was extracted with DNase-treated RNeasy Micro or Mini kits, depending on cell number. To prevent cross-contamination, each cell subset was processed individually, whereas patient and healthy donor samples were processed jointly. TCRB sequences were amplified from cDNA with the immunoSEQ multiplex PCR, producing 87-bp fragments spanning the CDR3 region. Amplicons were sequenced on the Illumina HiSeq platform. The published analysis was carried out like this. Synthetic template baselines were used to correct PCR bias computationally, reads within Hamming distance 2 were collapsed, and singletons that could not be merged were discarded. By aligning reads against IMGT, V, D and J genes, CDR3 length, and insertions or deletions at six rearrangement sites were assigned. Clonotype counts were normalized to sorted cell number within each subset before computing true diversity and Gini coefficients with the tcR R package. The overlap coefficient, calculated on TCRB nucleotide sequences, was used to quantify repertoire sharing. Out-of-frame TCRB sequences from naive cells were analyzed to stand in for the pre-selection repertoire. Imported from immuneACCESS, the table was reduced by TCRdb to in-frame sequences with V and J called. These copies leave out some clones; in studies compared against another copy, an unresolved V gene accounts for under half, and the cause of the remainder is not known. The V and J calls and the clone size are those of that table, but D and trimming were determined from the DNA. In all, the sample holds 600,000 to 700,000 clones, and about an eighth of those were seen once. About 0.02% of the sample is held by the ten biggest clonotypes.

This TCR came from a young man with type 1 diabetes. In this chain, TRBV9 is recombined with TRBJ2-1, with an unclear D gene assignment. The specimen was naive CD4+ T cells from blood. In the paper's terms, the cell subset or site label means: true naive CD4+ T cells. The CDR3: CASSVGSYNEQFF. The DNA sequence follows: TGTGCCAGCAGCGTGGGCAGCTACAATGAGCAGTTCTTC.